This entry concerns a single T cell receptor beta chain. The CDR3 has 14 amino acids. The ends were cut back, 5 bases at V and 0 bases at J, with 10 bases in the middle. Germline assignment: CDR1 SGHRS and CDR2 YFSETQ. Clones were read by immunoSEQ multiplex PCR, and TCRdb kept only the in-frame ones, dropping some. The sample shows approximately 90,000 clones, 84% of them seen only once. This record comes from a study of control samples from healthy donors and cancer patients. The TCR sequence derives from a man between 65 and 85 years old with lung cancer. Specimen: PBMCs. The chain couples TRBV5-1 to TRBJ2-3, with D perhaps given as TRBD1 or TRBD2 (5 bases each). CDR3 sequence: CASRSRDSTDTQYF. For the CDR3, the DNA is TGCGCCAGCAGGTCGAGGGACAGCACAGATACGCAGTATTTT.